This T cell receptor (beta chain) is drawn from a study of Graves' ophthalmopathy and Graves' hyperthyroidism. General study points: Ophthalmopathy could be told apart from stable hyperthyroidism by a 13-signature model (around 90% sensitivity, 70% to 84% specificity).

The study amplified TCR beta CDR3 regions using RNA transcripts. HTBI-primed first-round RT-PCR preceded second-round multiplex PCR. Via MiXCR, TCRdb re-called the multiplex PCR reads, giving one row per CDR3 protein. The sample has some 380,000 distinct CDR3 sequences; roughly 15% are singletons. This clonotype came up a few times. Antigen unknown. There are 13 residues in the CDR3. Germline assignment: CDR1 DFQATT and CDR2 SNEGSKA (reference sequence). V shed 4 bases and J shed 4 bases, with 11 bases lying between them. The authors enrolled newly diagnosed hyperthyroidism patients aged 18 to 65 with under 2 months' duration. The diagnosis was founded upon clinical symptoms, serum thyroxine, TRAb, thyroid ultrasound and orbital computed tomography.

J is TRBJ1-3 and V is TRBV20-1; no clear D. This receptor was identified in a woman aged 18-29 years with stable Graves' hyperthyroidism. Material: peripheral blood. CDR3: CSATKTGGNTIYF. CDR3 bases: TGCAGTGCTACCAAGACGGGGGGAAACACCATATATTTT.